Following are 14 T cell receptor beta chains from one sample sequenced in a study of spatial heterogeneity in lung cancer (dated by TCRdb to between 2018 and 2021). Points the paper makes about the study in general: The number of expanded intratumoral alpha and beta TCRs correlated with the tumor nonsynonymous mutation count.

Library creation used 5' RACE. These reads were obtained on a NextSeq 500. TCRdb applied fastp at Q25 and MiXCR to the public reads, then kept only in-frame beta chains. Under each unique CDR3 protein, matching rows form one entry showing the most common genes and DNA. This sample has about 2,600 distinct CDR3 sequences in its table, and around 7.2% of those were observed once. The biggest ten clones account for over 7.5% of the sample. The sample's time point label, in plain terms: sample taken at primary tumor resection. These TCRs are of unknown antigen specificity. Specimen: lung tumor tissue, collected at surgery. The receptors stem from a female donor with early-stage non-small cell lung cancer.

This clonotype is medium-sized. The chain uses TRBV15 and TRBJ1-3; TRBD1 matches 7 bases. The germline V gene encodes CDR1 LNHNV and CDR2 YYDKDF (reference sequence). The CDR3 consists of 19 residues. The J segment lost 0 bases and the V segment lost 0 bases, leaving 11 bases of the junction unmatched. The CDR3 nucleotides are TGTGCCACCAGCAGAGATCGGTCTGACAGGGCCATCTCTGGAAACACCATATATTTT. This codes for CATSRDRSDRAISGNTIYF.

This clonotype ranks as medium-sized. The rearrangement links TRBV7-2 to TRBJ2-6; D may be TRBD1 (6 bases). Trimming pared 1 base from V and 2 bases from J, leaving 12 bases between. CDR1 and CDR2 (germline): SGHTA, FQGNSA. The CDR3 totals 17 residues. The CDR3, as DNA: TGTGCCAGCAGCTTAGGTGGGGGCAGGGCTGGGGCCAACGTCCTGACTTTC. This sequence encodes CASSLGGGRAGANVLTF. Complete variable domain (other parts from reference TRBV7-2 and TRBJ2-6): GAGVSQSPSNKVTEKGKDVELRCDPISGHTALYWYRQSLGQGLEFLIYFQGNSAPDKSGLPSDRFSAERTGGSVSTLTIQRTQQEDSAVYLCASSLGGGRAGANVLTFGAGSRLTVL.

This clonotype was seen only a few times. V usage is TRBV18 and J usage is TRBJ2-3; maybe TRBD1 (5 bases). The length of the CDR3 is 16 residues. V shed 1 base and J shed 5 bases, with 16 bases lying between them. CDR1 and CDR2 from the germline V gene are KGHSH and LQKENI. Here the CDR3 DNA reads TGTGCCAGCTCACCACTGGTTATAGGGGAAGGAGATACGCAGTATTTT. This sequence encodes CASSPLVIGEGDTQYF. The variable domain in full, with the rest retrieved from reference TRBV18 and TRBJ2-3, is NAGVMQNPRHLVRRRGQEARLRCSPMKGHSHVYWYRQLPEEGLKFMVYLQKENIIDESGMPKERFSAEFPKEGPSILRIQQVVRGDSAAYFCASSPLVIGEGDTQYFGPGTRLTVL.

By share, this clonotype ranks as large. The CDR3 sequence: CAWSHPGTGGQMTQHF. The CDR3 DNA follows: TGTGCCTGGAGTCACCCCGGAACAGGGGGCCAGATGACCCAGCATTTT. The chain employs TRBV30 and TRBJ1-5; 9 bases align to TRBD1. This CDR3 has 16 amino acids. The J segment lost 11 bases and the V segment lost 2 bases, leaving 16 bases of the junction unmatched. Germline CDR1 GTSNPN, CDR2 SVGIG (reference sequence).

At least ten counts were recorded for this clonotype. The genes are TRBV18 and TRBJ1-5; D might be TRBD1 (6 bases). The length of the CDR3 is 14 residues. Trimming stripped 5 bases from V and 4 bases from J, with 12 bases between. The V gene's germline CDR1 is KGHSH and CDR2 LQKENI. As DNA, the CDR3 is TGTGCCAGCTCAACCGCACAGGGTAATCAGCCCCAGCATTTT. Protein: CASSTAQGNQPQHF.

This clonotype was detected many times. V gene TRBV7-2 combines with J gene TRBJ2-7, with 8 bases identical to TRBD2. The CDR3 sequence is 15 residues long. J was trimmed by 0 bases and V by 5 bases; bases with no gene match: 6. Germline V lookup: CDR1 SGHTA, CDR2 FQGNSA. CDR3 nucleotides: TGTGCCAGCAGCCGAAGACTAGCGAGCTCCTACGAGCAGTACTTC. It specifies CASSRRLASSYEQYF.

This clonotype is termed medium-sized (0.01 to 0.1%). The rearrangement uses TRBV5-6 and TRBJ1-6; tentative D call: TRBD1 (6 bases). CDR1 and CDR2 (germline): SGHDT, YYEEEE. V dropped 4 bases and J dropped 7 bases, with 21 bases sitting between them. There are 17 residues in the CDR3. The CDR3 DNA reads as TGTGCCAGCAGCCCGGGGGCCCTTGGACAAGCCAATTCACCCCTCCACTTT. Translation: CASSPGALGQANSPLHF.

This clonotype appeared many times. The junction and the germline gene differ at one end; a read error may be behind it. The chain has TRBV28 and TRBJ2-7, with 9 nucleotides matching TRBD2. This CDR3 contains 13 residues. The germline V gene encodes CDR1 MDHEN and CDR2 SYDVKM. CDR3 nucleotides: TGTGCCAGCAGTGAGACTAGCGGAGTCAAAGTGCACTTC. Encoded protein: CASSETSGVKVHF.

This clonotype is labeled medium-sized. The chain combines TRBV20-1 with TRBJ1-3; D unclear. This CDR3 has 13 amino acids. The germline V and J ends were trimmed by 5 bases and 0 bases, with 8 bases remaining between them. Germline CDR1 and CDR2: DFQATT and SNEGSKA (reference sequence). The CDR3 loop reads CSALGDSGNTIYF. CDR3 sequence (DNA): TGCAGTGCTCTCGGGGACTCTGGAAACACCATATATTTT.

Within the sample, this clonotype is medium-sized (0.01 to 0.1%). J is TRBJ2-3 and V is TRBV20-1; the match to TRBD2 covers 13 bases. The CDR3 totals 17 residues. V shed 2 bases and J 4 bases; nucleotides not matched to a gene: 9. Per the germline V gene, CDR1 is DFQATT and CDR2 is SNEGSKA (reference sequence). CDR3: CSARTPTSGGAPDTQYF. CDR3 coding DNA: TGCAGTGCTAGAACTCCAACTAGCGGGGGGGCCCCAGATACGCAGTATTTT.

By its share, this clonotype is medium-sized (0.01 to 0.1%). CDR3 loop: CSARVDSKGYGYTF. CDR3 DNA: TGCAGTGCTAGAGTGGACAGTAAGGGCTATGGCTACACCTTC. J is TRBJ1-2 and V is TRBV20-1; weak D call: TRBD1 (6 bases). V lost 1 base and J lost 4, with 13 bases in between. Germline values: CDR1 DFQATT, CDR2 SNEGSKA (reference sequence). The CDR3 runs to 14 residues.

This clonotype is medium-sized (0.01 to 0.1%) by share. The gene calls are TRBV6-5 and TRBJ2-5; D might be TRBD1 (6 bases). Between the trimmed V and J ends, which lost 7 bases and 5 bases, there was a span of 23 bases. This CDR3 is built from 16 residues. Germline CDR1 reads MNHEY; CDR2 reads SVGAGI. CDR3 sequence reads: CASIPGNREGQETQYF. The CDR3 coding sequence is TGTGCCAGCATCCCGGGAAACAGGGAAGGTCAGGAGACCCAGTACTTC.

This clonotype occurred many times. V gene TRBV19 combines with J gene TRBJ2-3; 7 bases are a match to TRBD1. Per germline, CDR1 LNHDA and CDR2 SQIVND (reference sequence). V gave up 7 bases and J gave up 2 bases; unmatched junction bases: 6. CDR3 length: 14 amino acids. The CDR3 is CASKSTGYTDTQYF. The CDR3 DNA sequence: TGTGCCAGTAAATCGACAGGGTACACAGATACGCAGTATTTT.

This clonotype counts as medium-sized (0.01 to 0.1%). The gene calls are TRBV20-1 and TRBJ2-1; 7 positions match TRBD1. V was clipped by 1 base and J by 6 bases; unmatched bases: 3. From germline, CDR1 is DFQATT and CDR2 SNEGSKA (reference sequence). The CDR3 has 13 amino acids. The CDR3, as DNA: TGCAGTGCTAGAGTGGCAGGGGGCAATGAGCAGTTCTTC. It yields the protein CSARVAGGNEQFF.